This TCR beta chain was profiled in a study of early T cells in non-severe SARS-CoV-2 infection. MiXCR was run by TCRdb on the 5' RACE reads, yielding one entry per CDR3 protein. The sample lists around 40,000 distinct CDR3 sequences, about 6.2% occurring once. This clonotype was recorded a few times. The sample consisted of whole blood. The source is an adult who was a healthcare worker with PCR-confirmed SARS-CoV-2 infection or an uninfected control (not recorded which).

The CDR3: CASSPAERGELFF. The CDR3 nucleotides read TGTGCCAGCTCTCCAGCGGAGCGCGGGGAGCTGTTTTTT. The rearrangement joins TRBV18 to TRBJ2-2; TRBD2 is a possible D gene (5 bases). CDR1 KGHSH and CDR2 LQKENI come from the germline V gene. This CDR3 has 13 amino acids. Between the trimmed V and J ends, which lost 6 bases and 7 bases, there was a span of 12 bases.